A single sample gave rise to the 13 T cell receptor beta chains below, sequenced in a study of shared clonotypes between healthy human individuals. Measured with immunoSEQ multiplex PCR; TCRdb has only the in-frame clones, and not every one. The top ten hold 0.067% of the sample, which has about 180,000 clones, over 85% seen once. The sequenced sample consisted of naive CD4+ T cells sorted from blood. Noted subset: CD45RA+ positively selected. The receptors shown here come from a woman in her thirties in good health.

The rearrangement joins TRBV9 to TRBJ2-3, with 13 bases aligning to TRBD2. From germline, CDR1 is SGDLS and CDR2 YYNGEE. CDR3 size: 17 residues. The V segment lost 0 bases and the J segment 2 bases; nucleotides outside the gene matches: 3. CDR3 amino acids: CASSVGLAGGFTDTQYF. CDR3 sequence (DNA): TGTGCCAGCAGCGTAGGACTAGCGGGAGGTTTCACAGATACGCAGTATTTT.

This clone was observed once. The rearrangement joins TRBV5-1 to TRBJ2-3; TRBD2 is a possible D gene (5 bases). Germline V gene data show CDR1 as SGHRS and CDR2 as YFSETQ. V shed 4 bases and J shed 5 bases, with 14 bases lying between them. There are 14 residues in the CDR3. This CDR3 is CASSPAQGGDTQYF. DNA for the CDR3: TGCGCCAGCAGCCCAGCTCAAGGAGGAGATACGCAGTATTTT.

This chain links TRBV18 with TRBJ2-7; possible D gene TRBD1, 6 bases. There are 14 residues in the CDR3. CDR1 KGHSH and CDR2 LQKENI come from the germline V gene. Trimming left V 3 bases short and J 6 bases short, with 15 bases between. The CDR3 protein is CASSPLDSTGEQYF. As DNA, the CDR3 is TGTGCCAGCTCACCGCTGGACAGTACCGGCGAGCAGTACTTC.

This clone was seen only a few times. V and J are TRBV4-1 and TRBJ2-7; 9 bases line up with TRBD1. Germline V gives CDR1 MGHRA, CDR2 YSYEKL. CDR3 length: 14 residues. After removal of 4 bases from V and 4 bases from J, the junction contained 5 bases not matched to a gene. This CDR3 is CASSRGQGEYEQYF. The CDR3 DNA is TGCGCCAGCAGCCGGGGACAGGGTGAATACGAGCAGTACTTC.

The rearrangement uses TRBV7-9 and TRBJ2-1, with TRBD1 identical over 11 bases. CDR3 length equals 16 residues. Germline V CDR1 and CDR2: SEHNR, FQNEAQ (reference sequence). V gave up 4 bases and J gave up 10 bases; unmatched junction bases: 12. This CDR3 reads CASSSTGTGGSREQFF. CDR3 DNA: TGTGCCAGCAGCTCCACCGGGACAGGGGGTTCTCGGGAGCAGTTCTTC.

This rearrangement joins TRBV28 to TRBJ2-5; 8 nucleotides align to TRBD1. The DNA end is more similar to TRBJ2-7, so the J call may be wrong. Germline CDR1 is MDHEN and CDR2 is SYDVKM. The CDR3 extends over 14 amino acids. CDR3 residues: CASRTGTGFYEQYF. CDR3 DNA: TGTGCCAGCAGGACCGGGACAGGCTTCTACGAGCAGTACTTC.

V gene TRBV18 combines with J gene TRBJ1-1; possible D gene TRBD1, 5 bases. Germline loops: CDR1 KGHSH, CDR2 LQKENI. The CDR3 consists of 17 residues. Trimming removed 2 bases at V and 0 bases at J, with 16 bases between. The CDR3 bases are TGTGCCAGCTCACCAATCCAGGGAAGGGGAATGAACACTGAAGCTTTCTTT. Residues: CASSPIQGRGMNTEAFF.

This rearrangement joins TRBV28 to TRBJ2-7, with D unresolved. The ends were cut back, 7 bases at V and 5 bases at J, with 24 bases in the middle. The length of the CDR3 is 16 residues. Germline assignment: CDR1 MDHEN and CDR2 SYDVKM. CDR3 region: CASTDPHGLTEDEQYF. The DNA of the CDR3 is TGTGCCAGCACCGACCCTCATGGGCTTACCGAGGACGAGCAGTACTTC.

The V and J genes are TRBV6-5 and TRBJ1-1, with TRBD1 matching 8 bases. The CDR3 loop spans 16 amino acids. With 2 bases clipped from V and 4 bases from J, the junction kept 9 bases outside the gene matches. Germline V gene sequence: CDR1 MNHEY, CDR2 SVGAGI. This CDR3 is CASSYSFGQGLTEAFF. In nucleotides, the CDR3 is TGTGCCAGCAGTTACAGCTTCGGACAGGGCCTCACTGAAGCTTTCTTT.

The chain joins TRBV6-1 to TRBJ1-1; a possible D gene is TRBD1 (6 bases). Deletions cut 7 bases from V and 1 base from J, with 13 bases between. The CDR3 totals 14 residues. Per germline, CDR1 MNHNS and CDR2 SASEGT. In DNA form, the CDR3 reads TGTGCCAGCATTAGGACAGCGAGGAACACTGAAGCTTTCTTT. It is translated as CASIRTARNTEAFF.

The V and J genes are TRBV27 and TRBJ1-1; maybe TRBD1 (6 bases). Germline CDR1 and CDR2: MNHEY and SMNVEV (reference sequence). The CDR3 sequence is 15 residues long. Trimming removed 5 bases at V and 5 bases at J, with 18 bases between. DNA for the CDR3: TGTGCCAGCAGTCGGGGGGCCCCGGTGACAACTGAAGCTTTCTTT. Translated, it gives CASSRGAPVTTEAFF.

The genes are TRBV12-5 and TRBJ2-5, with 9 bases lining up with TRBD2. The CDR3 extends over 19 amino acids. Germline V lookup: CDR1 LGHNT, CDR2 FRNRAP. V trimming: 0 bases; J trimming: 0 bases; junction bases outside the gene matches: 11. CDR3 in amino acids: CASGLVRDSGREYQETQYF. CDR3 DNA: TGTGCTAGTGGTTTGGTACGGGATAGCGGGAGAGAGTACCAAGAGACCCAGTACTTC.

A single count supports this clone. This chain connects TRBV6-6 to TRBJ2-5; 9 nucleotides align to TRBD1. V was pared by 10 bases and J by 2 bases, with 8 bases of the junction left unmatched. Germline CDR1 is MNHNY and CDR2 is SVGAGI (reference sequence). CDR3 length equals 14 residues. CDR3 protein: CATHTGTGQETQYF. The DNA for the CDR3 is TGTGCCACTCACACCGGGACAGGGCAAGAGACCCAGTACTTC.